The sequence of this T cell receptor beta chain was determined in a study of post-analysis software for immune sequencing data. Overall study findings and caveats: Pronounced co-clustering by F measure was evident among identically batched samples. Roughly five TRBV segments were more frequent in patients than controls; TRBV5-6, TRBV5-1 and TRBV20-1 belonged to this group.

The CDR3 extends over 14 amino acids. Trimming took 1 base from V and 3 from J; bases not matched to a gene: 6. Germline CDR1 reads DFQATT; CDR2 reads SNEGSKA (reference sequence). Prepared TCR beta cDNA libraries contained unique molecular identifiers. Starting from around 0.96 to 9.9 million T cells, the study yielded 450,000 to 500,000 cDNA molecules. A single record per CDR3 protein comes from TCRdb applying MiXCR to the PCR reads. The sample holds around 770,000 distinct CDR3 sequences, about 43% seen once. As regards this clonotype: Its antigen remains unidentified.

Source material: blood. The genes are TRBV20-1 and TRBJ2-7; 7 positions agree with TRBD2. The TCR comes from a girl under 18 with multiple sclerosis. CDR3 protein: CSARGTRVDYEQYF. The CDR3 DNA reads TGCAGTGCTAGAGGGACTAGAGTGGACTACGAGCAGTACTTC.